The sequence of this T cell receptor beta chain was determined in a study of CD8 T cells in Susac syndrome. About this clonotype: What it binds is unknown.

The RNA input was roughly 0.45 to 1 ug, and it was reverse transcribed with random hexamers. TCR beta CDR3 was amplified by immunoSEQ multiplex PCR. This amplification extended across 54 Vbeta and 13 Jbeta segments. MiXCR, applied by TCRdb to the immunoSEQ multiplex PCR reads, yields one record per CDR3 protein. The repertoire has fewer than 150,000 distinct CDR3 sequences, about 93% of them found once; the top ten carry about 0.23%. Study results and caveats: As the study acknowledged, the number of individuals who were part of its TCR sequencing and HLA analysis was relatively small.

Sequencing of TCR beta was performed on blood CD8+ T cells and on blood CD4+ T cells. It was negative isolation that provided the CD8+ and CD4+ T cells, whereas TEMRA cells were enriched by FACS. The CDR3 is made up of 13 amino acids. From germline, CDR1 is KGHSH and CDR2 LQKENI. V lost 6 bases, J lost 6 bases, and 8 bases stayed unmatched. The clonotype originates from a human donor with multiple sclerosis. Sequences were obtained from CD8+ T cells from PBMCs. The J gene is TRBJ2-7, the V gene TRBV18; TRBD2 matches 7 bases. The DNA of the CDR3 is TGTGCCAGCTCGACAGAGTGGGAGGGCGAGCAGTACTTC. Translated, it gives CASSTEWEGEQYF.